A single sample gave rise to the 24 T cell receptor beta chains below, sequenced in a study of CXCR3-negative and CXCR3-positive naive CD8 T cells. UMI labels and 5' RACE were used to prepare the TRB cDNA libraries. TCRdb re-called the 5' RACE reads, yielding one record per CDR3 amino acid sequence without DNA. This repertoire comprises 55,000 to 65,000 distinct CDR3 sequences; its ten largest clones make up about 4.6%. The sample taken for sequencing was naive CXCR3- CD8+ T cells from blood. Sample subset: CD45RO-CCR7+CD27+CD95- naive CD8+ T cells lacking CXCR3 (TNR3-). These receptors were collected from a human donor in good health. Some clones in this sample may be carry-over from other donors' samples.

The chain uses TRBV29-1 and TRBJ1-5. The CDR3 totals 12 residues. Per germline, CDR1 SQVTM and CDR2 ANQGSEA. This CDR3 is CSVVQEGGPQHF.

The chain employs TRBV7-9 and TRBJ2-1; TCRdb reports TRBD2, a call that lacks DNA to check it against. The CDR3 sequence is 18 residues long. Germline V CDR1 and CDR2: SEHNR, FQNEAQ (reference sequence). This CDR3 is CASSLNPTLARSGNEQFF.

This rearrangement joins TRBV21-1 to TRBJ2-2; TCRdb's D gene call, TRBD1, goes unchecked for lack of DNA. TRBV21-1 is marked as a pseudogene. The CDR3 loop spans 14 amino acids. The CDR3 loop is CASSKECRAGELFF.

The chain's CDR3 is CASSLGRGGYEQYF. The chain carries TRBV7-2 and TRBJ2-7; there is no DNA to check the TCRdb D call of TRBD2. The CDR3 extends over 14 amino acids. CDR1 is SGHTA, CDR2 FQGNSA, per germline.

Here the CDR3 reads CASSLFMIGYNEQFF. The chain links TRBV28 to TRBJ2-1. The CDR3 sequence is 15 residues long. Looked up from germline, CDR1 is MDHEN and CDR2 is SYDVKM.

This chain links TRBV29-1 with TRBJ2-7. The germline V gene encodes CDR1 SQVTM and CDR2 ANQGSEA. The CDR3 extends over 14 amino acids. The CDR3 loop reads CSVEDTDSSYEQYF.

J is TRBJ1-1 and V is TRBV20-1. Germline-derived CDR1 and CDR2 are DFQATT and SNEGSKA (reference sequence). CDR3 size: 11 residues. This CDR3 reads CSASMGTEAFF.

This chain connects TRBV12-3 or TRBV12-4 to TRBJ1-6. The CDR3 is made up of 14 amino acids. CDR3 amino acids: CASSLAGGFSPLHF.

CDR3 amino acids: CASSWESNPYNEQFF. The gene calls are TRBV27 and TRBJ2-1; TCRdb's D call of TRBD2 is untestable without DNA. The germline V gene has CDR1 MNHEY and CDR2 SMNVEV (reference sequence). The CDR3 loop spans 15 amino acids.

The chain employs TRBV29-1 and TRBJ2-1; lacking DNA, the TRBD1 call made by TCRdb goes unchecked. Germline V gene data show CDR1 as SQVTM and CDR2 as ANQGSEA. The length of the CDR3 is 12 residues. The CDR3 here is CSVEVQGNEQFF.

The genes are TRBV29-1 and TRBJ1-1; without DNA, the TCRdb call of TRBD1 cannot be checked. CDR3 length: 11 amino acids. The germline V gene encodes CDR1 SQVTM and CDR2 ANQGSEA. This chain's CDR3 is CSVTGAGEAFF. Supplemented by reference TRBV29-1 and TRBJ1-1, the full variable domain reads SAVISQKPSRDICQRGTSLTIQCQVDSQVTMMFWYRQQPGQSLTLIATANQGSEATYESGFVIDKFPISRPNLTFSTLTVSNMSPEDSSIYLCSVTGAGEAFFGQGTRLTVV.

The genes are TRBV6-2 or TRBV6-3 and TRBJ2-5; with no DNA, the TCRdb D assignment of TRBD2 cannot be verified. The CDR3 is made up of 15 amino acids. Germline CDR1 MNHEY, CDR2 SVGEGT. CDR3 in amino acids: CATRLAGGLEETQYF.

CDR3 sequence: CASRFTSGGGETQYF. This sequence joins TRBV28 and TRBJ2-5; TCRdb's D gene call, TRBD2, goes unchecked for lack of DNA. CDR3 size: 15 residues. CDR1 and CDR2 from the germline V gene are MDHEN and SYDVKM.

The V gene is TRBV7-3, the J gene TRBJ2-1; TCRdb selects TRBD1, and the lack of DNA leaves this call unchecked. This CDR3 contains 13 residues. CDR1 is SGHTA and CDR2 is FQGTGA in the germline V gene. This CDR3 reads CASSSTQGNEQFF. Variable domain in full (rest from reference TRBV7-3 and TRBJ2-1): GAGVSQTPSNKVTEKGKYVELRCDPISGHTALYWYRQSLGQGPEFLIYFQGTGAADDSGLPNDRFFAVRPEGSVSTLKIQRTERGDSAVYLCASSSTQGNEQFFGPGTRLTVL.

The rearrangement links TRBV20-1 to TRBJ2-7; the TCRdb D gene call, TRBD1, has no DNA to confirm it. This CDR3 spans 17 amino acids. Looked up from germline, CDR1 is DFQATT and CDR2 is SNEGSKA (reference sequence). The CDR3 sequence is CSAREVFGQGSPYEQYF.

This chain connects TRBV5-6 to TRBJ2-7. The CDR3 is 13 residues long. In germline, CDR1 is SGHDT, CDR2 YYEEEE. The CDR3: CASSPTGPNEQYF.

This chain joins TRBV20-1 and TRBJ1-1; TCRdb's D call, TRBD1, is unchecked because there is no DNA. CDR1 and CDR2 (germline): DFQATT, SNEGSKA (reference sequence). CDR3 size: 12 residues. CDR3 protein: CSALTGETEAFF.

This chain joins TRBV6-5 and TRBJ2-7; absent DNA, TCRdb's TRBD1 call cannot be checked. The CDR3 is made up of 16 amino acids. CDR1 and CDR2 (germline): MNHEY, SVGAGI. The CDR3 sequence: CASSTAGDRGLYEQYF.

The rearrangement joins TRBV28 to TRBJ1-5. Per germline, CDR1 MDHEN and CDR2 SYDVKM. The CDR3 runs to 15 residues. Here the CDR3 reads CASRPWGRADQPQHF.

The chain uses TRBV20-1 and TRBJ2-1; TCRdb indicates TRBD2, and absent DNA this call remains unverified. Per the germline V gene, CDR1 is DFQATT and CDR2 is SNEGSKA (reference sequence). This CDR3 has 15 residues. CDR3 sequence reads: CSARAGSASYNEQFF.

The CDR3 is CASRDGINYGYTF. The chain couples TRBV28 to TRBJ1-2. The CDR3 contains 13 residues. Germline values: CDR1 MDHEN, CDR2 SYDVKM.

CDR3: CASSSRLDRAYEQYF. The rearrangement links TRBV27 to TRBJ2-7. Germline values: CDR1 MNHEY, CDR2 SMNVEV (reference sequence). This CDR3 region has 15 residues.

The chain employs TRBV2 and TRBJ1-4; the TCRdb call, TRBD1, lacks DNA for checking. This CDR3 is 14 amino acids long. In germline, CDR1 is SNHLY, CDR2 FYNNEI. The CDR3 is CASSWGQVREKLFF.

The rearrangement uses TRBV6-6 and TRBJ2-1; the TCRdb call, TRBD2, lacks DNA for checking. Per the germline V gene, CDR1 is MNHNY and CDR2 is SVGAGI (reference sequence). There are 19 residues in the CDR3. The chain's CDR3 is CASSYSGLAGLGTINEQFF.